This TCR beta chain was sequenced during a study of CXCR3-negative and CXCR3-positive naive CD8 T cells. Study-level information: There were some 150 million TRB reads altogether, and each library had about 1.5 +/- 0.3 million of them. General observations from the study: More hydrophobic TRB CDR3s were found in CXCR3-positive naive cells than in CXCR3-negative naive cells. Naive CXCR3-positive and CXCR3-negative cells shared similar TRBV-TRBJ usage, unlike memory cells. Partly lower CXCR3 expression followed cryopreservation, and most assays relied on fresh PBMCs.

Notes on this clonotype: Its specificity is not known.

The libraries of TRB cDNA were constructed through 5' RACE using UMI labels. TCRdb re-called the 5' RACE reads; every CDR3 protein appears as one record, without DNA. This sample's clone table lists more than 70,000 distinct CDR3 sequences. CDR3 length: 15 residues. Germline assignment: CDR1 SGHVS and CDR2 FQNEAQ. The sequence derives from a human donor in good health. Some clones in this sample may be carry-over from other donors' samples. Sequenced: naive CXCR3+ CD8+ T cells from blood. The subset was: CD45RO-CCR7+CD27+CD95- naive CD8+ T cells expressing CXCR3 (TNR3+). The chain joins TRBV7-8 to TRBJ2-7; without DNA, the TCRdb call of TRBD2 cannot be checked. CDR3 sequence reads: CASSMGLAGVYEQYF.